Listed below are T cell receptor beta chains from one sample, sequenced in a study of beta chain features in type 1 diabetes. TCRdb keeps only in-frame clones here, not all; method: immunoSEQ multiplex PCR. The table lists about 710,000 clones, around an eighth of them singletons, with 0.035% to 0.045% in the top ten. Sequencing input: naive CD4+ T cells from blood. Receptors were obtained from a young man with type 1 diabetes. Both conserved end residues are part of each CDR3. The order of the fields is D gene, J gene, clone size, V gene, CDR3 protein, CDR3 DNA. The D gene is left open where the match is weak. A row's size may be missing; if present it is once, few, many or a size class.

d_call: NA
j_call: TRBJ2-7
clone_size: few
v_call: TRBV7-9
cdr3_aa: CASSSSGNWGEQYF
cdr3_nt: TGTGCCAGCAGCTCCTCAGGGAATTGGGGCGAGCAGTACTTC

d_call: TRBD1
j_call: TRBJ2-5
clone_size: few
v_call: TRBV10-3
cdr3_aa: CAISGPDRGQETQYF
cdr3_nt: TGTGCCATCAGTGGGCCAGACAGGGGCCAAGAGACCCAGTACTTC

d_call: NA
j_call: TRBJ1-1
clone_size: few
v_call: TRBV10-3
cdr3_aa: CAISEAQGSESGTEAFF
cdr3_nt: TGTGCCATCAGTGAGGCCCAGGGGAGTGAAAGTGGGACTGAAGCTTTCTTT

d_call: NA
j_call: TRBJ2-7
clone_size: NA
v_call: TRBV27
cdr3_aa: CASSPAGLSSYEQYF
cdr3_nt: TGTGCCAGCAGCCCCGCAGGCCTCAGCTCCTACGAGCAGTACTTC

d_call: NA
j_call: TRBJ1-6
clone_size: NA
v_call: TRBV10-3
cdr3_aa: CAISGGWIGSYNSPLHF
cdr3_nt: TGTGCCATCAGTGGAGGTTGGATCGGCTCCTATAATTCACCCCTCCACTTT

d_call: TRBD2
j_call: TRBJ2-7
clone_size: NA
v_call: TRBV27
cdr3_aa: CASSYLRRTSGSYEQYF
cdr3_nt: TGTGCCAGCAGCTACCTACGTCGGACTAGCGGGTCCTACGAGCAGTACTTC

d_call: NA
j_call: TRBJ1-6
clone_size: NA
v_call: TRBV4-3
cdr3_aa: CASKDSGQSPLHF
cdr3_nt: TGCGCCAGCAAAGACAGCGGACAGTCACCCCTCCACTTT

d_call: NA
j_call: TRBJ2-5
clone_size: few
v_call: TRBV5-1
cdr3_aa: CASSKSQETQYF
cdr3_nt: TGCGCCAGCAGCAAATCGCAAGAGACCCAGTACTTC

d_call: TRBD2
j_call: TRBJ2-1
clone_size: NA
v_call: TRBV30
cdr3_aa: CAWKVTSGTTGEQFF
cdr3_nt: TGTGCCTGGAAGGTGACTAGCGGAACCACTGGGGAGCAGTTCTTC

d_call: TRBD2
j_call: TRBJ2-2
clone_size: few
v_call: TRBV11-2
cdr3_aa: CASRRLAGRLNTGELFF
cdr3_nt: TGTGCCTCCAGGAGACTAGCGGGCCGGCTAAACACCGGGGAGCTGTTTTTT

d_call: NA
j_call: TRBJ2-4
clone_size: few
v_call: TRBV7-2
cdr3_aa: CASSLVWGRAKNIQYF
cdr3_nt: TGTGCCAGCAGCTTAGTATGGGGGAGGGCCAAAAACATTCAGTACTTC

d_call: NA
j_call: TRBJ2-2
clone_size: few
v_call: TRBV30
cdr3_aa: CAWDGTALIAGELFF
cdr3_nt: TGTGCCTGGGATGGGACTGCTTTAATCGCCGGGGAGCTGTTTTTT

d_call: NA
j_call: TRBJ2-2
clone_size: NA
v_call: TRBV10-2
cdr3_aa: CASRPAGGGELFF
cdr3_nt: TGCGCCAGCAGGCCTGCGGGCGGGGGGGAGCTGTTTTTT

d_call: NA
j_call: TRBJ1-5
clone_size: NA
v_call: TRBV6-8
cdr3_aa: CASSYQLSSRENQPQHF
cdr3_nt: TGTGCCAGCAGTTACCAGTTGTCGAGCAGGGAGAATCAGCCCCAGCATTTT

d_call: NA
j_call: TRBJ2-7
clone_size: NA
v_call: TRBV6-6
cdr3_aa: CASSYSGTAFTEQYF
cdr3_nt: TGTGCCAGCAGTTACTCCGGGACCGCGTTTACCGAGCAGTACTTC

d_call: NA
j_call: TRBJ2-1
clone_size: NA
v_call: TRBV25-1
cdr3_aa: CATQTSTYNEQFF
cdr3_nt: TGTGCCACCCAGACTAGTACCTACAATGAGCAGTTCTTC

d_call: NA
j_call: TRBJ1-3
clone_size: NA
v_call: TRBV28
cdr3_aa: CASSSTVTSGNTIYF
cdr3_nt: TGTGCCAGCAGTTCTACCGTAACCTCTGGAAACACCATATATTTT

d_call: TRBD1
j_call: TRBJ1-2
clone_size: NA
v_call: TRBV28
cdr3_aa: CASGQGTVHGYTF
cdr3_nt: TGTGCCAGCGGACAGGGGACAGTCCATGGCTACACCTTC

d_call: TRBD2
j_call: TRBJ2-7
clone_size: NA
v_call: TRBV5-1
cdr3_aa: CASSLTSGRAYEQYF
cdr3_nt: TGCGCCAGCAGCTTGACTAGCGGGAGGGCCTACGAGCAGTACTTC

d_call: NA
j_call: TRBJ2-2
clone_size: few
v_call: TRBV29-1
cdr3_aa: CSAWTHDNTGELFF
cdr3_nt: TGCAGCGCCTGGACACACGATAACACCGGGGAGCTGTTTTTT

d_call: TRBD1
j_call: TRBJ1-6
clone_size: NA
v_call: TRBV11-2
cdr3_aa: CASSLVPGQGNSPLHF
cdr3_nt: TGTGCCAGCAGCTTAGTCCCCGGACAGGGTAATTCACCCCTCCACTTT

d_call: NA
j_call: TRBJ2-5
clone_size: few
v_call: TRBV7-2
cdr3_aa: CASSLVGRTYYLDQYF
cdr3_nt: TGTGCCAGCAGCTTAGTAGGCAGGACTTACTATCTGGACCAGTACTTC

d_call: TRBD1
j_call: TRBJ1-1
clone_size: NA
v_call: TRBV29-1
cdr3_aa: CSTGQGSRTEAFF
cdr3_nt: TGCAGCACGGGACAGGGGAGTCGAACTGAAGCTTTCTTT

d_call: NA
j_call: TRBJ2-1
clone_size: few
v_call: TRBV5-1
cdr3_aa: CASSPGLGRGNEQFF
cdr3_nt: TGCGCCAGCAGCCCGGGGCTAGGGAGAGGCAATGAGCAGTTCTTC

d_call: NA
j_call: TRBJ2-3
clone_size: NA
v_call: TRBV4-3
cdr3_aa: CASSQEGDLGPDTQYF
cdr3_nt: TGCGCCAGCAGCCAAGAGGGAGACTTGGGACCAGATACGCAGTATTTT

d_call: NA
j_call: TRBJ2-1
clone_size: few
v_call: TRBV20-1
cdr3_aa: CSKAAYNEQFF
cdr3_nt: TGCAGTAAAGCCGCCTACAATGAGCAGTTCTTC

d_call: NA
j_call: TRBJ2-5
clone_size: NA
v_call: TRBV5-4
cdr3_aa: CASSLKLGQETQYF
cdr3_nt: TGTGCCAGCAGCTTGAAGCTAGGACAAGAGACCCAGTACTTC

d_call: NA
j_call: TRBJ1-2
clone_size: few
v_call: TRBV19
cdr3_aa: CASDYMDGGDGYTF
cdr3_nt: TGTGCCAGCGACTACATGGACGGCGGTGATGGCTACACCTTC

d_call: NA
j_call: TRBJ2-7
clone_size: few
v_call: TRBV7-9
cdr3_aa: CASSLDTLDEQYF
cdr3_nt: TGTGCCAGCAGCTTGGACACTCTAGACGAGCAGTACTTC

d_call: NA
j_call: TRBJ2-7
clone_size: NA
v_call: TRBV20-1
cdr3_aa: CSASRAYEQYF
cdr3_nt: TGCAGTGCAAGCCGGGCCTACGAGCAGTACTTC

d_call: NA
j_call: TRBJ2-5
clone_size: few
v_call: TRBV5-6
cdr3_aa: CASSFRETQYF
cdr3_nt: TGTGCCAGCAGCTTTAGGGAGACCCAGTACTTC

d_call: NA
j_call: TRBJ2-7
clone_size: NA
v_call: TRBV11-2
cdr3_aa: CASSPGWSSSYEQYF
cdr3_nt: TGTGCCAGCAGCCCGGGGTGGAGTAGCTCCTACGAGCAGTACTTC

d_call: NA
j_call: TRBJ2-3
clone_size: few
v_call: TRBV14
cdr3_aa: CASSHRTDTQYF
cdr3_nt: TGTGCCAGCAGCCATCGGACAGATACGCAGTATTTT

d_call: TRBD1
j_call: TRBJ2-5
clone_size: NA
v_call: TRBV7-7
cdr3_aa: CASSLGGRGKTQYF
cdr3_nt: TGTGCTAGCAGCTTAGGGGGCAGGGGTAAAACCCAGTACTTC

d_call: NA
j_call: TRBJ2-7
clone_size: NA
v_call: TRBV6-5
cdr3_aa: CASSFQQGRHYEQYF
cdr3_nt: TGTGCCAGCAGTTTCCAACAGGGCAGGCACTACGAGCAGTACTTC

d_call: TRBD1
j_call: TRBJ1-2
clone_size: NA
v_call: TRBV6-5
cdr3_aa: CASSEGQNYGYTF
cdr3_nt: TGTGCCAGCAGCGAGGGACAGAACTATGGCTACACCTTC

d_call: NA
j_call: TRBJ2-7
clone_size: NA
v_call: TRBV28
cdr3_aa: CASSDRGRKQYF
cdr3_nt: TGTGCCAGCAGTGACCGGGGGAGGAAGCAGTACTTC

d_call: NA
j_call: TRBJ2-6
clone_size: NA
v_call: TRBV11-1
cdr3_aa: CASSLNSGGSGANVLTF
cdr3_nt: TGTGCCAGCAGCTTAAACAGCGGCGGCTCTGGGGCCAACGTCCTGACTTTC

d_call: NA
j_call: TRBJ2-3
clone_size: few
v_call: TRBV9
cdr3_aa: CASSVVTDTQYF
cdr3_nt: TGTGCCAGCAGCGTAGTCACAGATACGCAGTATTTT

d_call: NA
j_call: TRBJ1-5
clone_size: few
v_call: TRBV30
cdr3_aa: CAWNQGPYQPQHF
cdr3_nt: TGTGCCTGGAATCAGGGGCCGTATCAGCCCCAGCATTTT

d_call: NA
j_call: TRBJ1-5
clone_size: few
v_call: TRBV7-2
cdr3_aa: CASSLGGGQPQHF
cdr3_nt: TGTGCCAGCAGCTTGGGGGGTGGTCAGCCCCAGCATTTT

d_call: NA
j_call: TRBJ1-2
clone_size: few
v_call: TRBV15
cdr3_aa: CATSRDVRGEYGYTF
cdr3_nt: TGTGCCACCAGCAGAGATGTTCGGGGGGAGTATGGCTACACCTTC

d_call: NA
j_call: TRBJ2-3
clone_size: NA
v_call: TRBV6-4
cdr3_aa: CASSRHPRTDTQYF
cdr3_nt: TGTGCCAGCAGTCGACACCCTCGCACAGATACGCAGTATTTT

d_call: NA
j_call: TRBJ2-1
clone_size: NA
v_call: TRBV11-2
cdr3_aa: CASSLETISNEQFF
cdr3_nt: TGTGCCAGCAGCTTAGAAACGATAAGCAATGAGCAGTTCTTC

d_call: TRBD1
j_call: TRBJ2-2
clone_size: NA
v_call: TRBV5-4
cdr3_aa: CASSAWDRANTGELFF
cdr3_nt: TGTGCCAGCAGCGCCTGGGACAGGGCGAACACCGGGGAGCTGTTTTTT

d_call: TRBD1
j_call: TRBJ2-5
clone_size: NA
v_call: TRBV7-2
cdr3_aa: CASSLPDRAGAQYF
cdr3_nt: TGTGCCAGCAGCTTGCCGGACAGGGCAGGGGCCCAGTACTTC

d_call: TRBD1
j_call: TRBJ1-4
clone_size: NA
v_call: TRBV9
cdr3_aa: CASSRNGPRSGGEKLFF
cdr3_nt: TGTGCCAGCAGTCGCAACGGACCACGGTCAGGGGGTGAAAAACTGTTTTTT

d_call: NA
j_call: TRBJ2-3
clone_size: NA
v_call: TRBV5-4
cdr3_aa: CASSLEAEGWQYF
cdr3_nt: TGTGCCAGCAGCTTGGAAGCGGAGGGGTGGCAGTATTTT